The present TCR beta chain was sequenced within a study of spatial heterogeneity in lung cancer. Overall study: Samples were donated by 72 untreated early-stage non-small cell lung cancer patients.

TCRdb analysed the 5' RACE reads with MiXCR anew, one entry per CDR3 protein. This table holds 60,000 to 85,000 distinct CDR3 sequences, about 9.5% found once. The time point was: blood at routine non-recurrence follow-up after resection. Material for sequencing was whole RNA from tumor, nontumor lung or frozen PBMC, left unsorted. Study outcomes and limitations: Ubiquitous expanded tumor TCRs showed up in blood more at resection than follow-up.

J was trimmed by 0 bases and V by 6 bases; bases with no gene match: 2. The CDR3 is 13 amino acids. Germline lookup yields CDR1 SGHRS and CDR2 YFSETQ. At least ten counts were recorded for this clonotype. Its antigen is currently unknown. The chain uses TRBV5-1 and TRBJ1-1; 7 bases align to TRBD1. The sequences come from PBMCs, collected at follow-up. This sequence was found in a female donor with early-stage non-small cell lung cancer. CDR3 region: CASNDRVNTEAFF. In DNA form, the CDR3 reads TGCGCCAGCAACGACAGGGTGAACACTGAAGCTTTCTTT.